The clone carrying this T cell receptor (beta chain) was recorded once. As yet, its antigen is unknown. Extracted RNA was reverse transcribed into cDNA, the sequencing template. Sequencing was performed with immunoSEQ multiplex PCR; in TCRdb, only in-frame clones are kept and a portion is missing. The sample lists approximately 98,000 clones, around 59% seen once, with about 20% in the top ten. V was shortened by 0 bases and J by 0 bases, with 14 bases between the two germline ends. CDR1 and CDR2 (germline): MGHRA, YSYEKL. The CDR3 contains 17 residues. The entry originates in a study of CD8+ T cells in alopecia areata. Regarding the study as a whole: Possibly as an HLA-related effect, TCR sharing across patients appeared less clear than in mice. Scalp sample data also include resident alphabeta T cells from normal skin. Relative to normal scalp, lesional scalp, especially alopecia totalis/universalis, showed higher clonality.

CD4+ and CD8+ T cells were sorted from PBMCs stained for CD3, CD4 and CD8. This sequence originates from a human donor in good health. Sequencing used CD8+ T cells sorted from blood. V usage is TRBV4-1 and J usage is TRBJ1-2; D remains unclear. The CDR3 loop reads CASSQDGVGPPNYGYTF. CDR3 nucleotides: TGCGCCAGCAGCCAAGATGGGGTAGGGCCGCCTAACTATGGCTACACCTTC.